Listed below are T cell receptor beta chains from one sample, sequenced in a study of blood T cell repertoires in COVID-19. Using immunoSEQ multiplex PCR, the repertoire was profiled, and TCRdb retains in-frame clones only, with some absent. Of about 220,000 clones in the sample, 65% to 90% are singletons; the top ten hold 2.4%. Sequencing used peripheral blood. Every receptor here comes from a woman aged 70 to 79 with COVID-19, enrolled during active disease. Both conserved end residues are part of each CDR3. D genes are given only for firm matches.

V	D	J	CDR3
TRBV9	TRBD1	TRBJ1-3	CASSGTGGASGNTIYF
TRBV19	-	TRBJ2-7	CASRRDLLSSYEQYF
TRBV5-1	TRBD2	TRBJ2-1	CASSNSGGLYNEQFF
TRBV6-2/TRBV6-3	-	TRBJ2-1	CASSPLENRGSYNEQFF
TRBV9	TRBD1	TRBJ2-2	CASSRSTGGAGELFF
TRBV7-3	-	TRBJ1-1	CASSLGTGRMAFF
TRBV19	TRBD1	TRBJ2-3	CASKTGDIVGTQYF
TRBV12-3/TRBV12-4	TRBD2	TRBJ2-7	CASSGDYSYEQYF
TRBV9	-	TRBJ2-3	CASSGTAGYSTDTQYF
TRBV5-4	TRBD1	TRBJ1-1	CASSPWRGQGFGAFF
TRBV11-3	-	TRBJ2-7	CASSPGGGAGYEQYF
TRBV27	-	TRBJ1-6	CASSWGGAGSPLHF
TRBV5-1	-	TRBJ1-1	CASSPDSMNTEAFF
TRBV28	-	TRBJ1-2	CASSLGGDGFYGYTF
TRBV6-5	-	TRBJ1-2	CASTDTPFYGYTF
TRBV7-2	-	TRBJ2-7	CASSPLGAGYEQYF
TRBV2	-	TRBJ2-5	CATGHRLNQETQYF
TRBV29-1	-	TRBJ2-5	CSTTEPGARRTQYF